This TCR beta chain was obtained from a study of blood T cell repertoires in COVID-19 (dated by TCRdb to about 2020). Broadly, across the study: Collaborator samples came from the United States, Italy and Spain and covered acute and convalescent phases of COVID-19. The sample metadata nearly always contained a de-identified subject ID, COVID-19 status, age in years and sex. The repertoires were released in a freely available public database intended as a resource for research on the immune response to SARS-CoV-2. The samples were drawn from the first 160 participants of the ongoing ImmuneRACE study and from more than 1,000 subjects provided by 6 global collaborators. Where HLA class I and class II types were available, the types were taken from metadata supplied by the sample provider, not from assay-based typing. The prospective study material was composed of cDNA or gDNA derived from T cells, B-cell-depleted T cells, or PBMCs. Deeply sampled blood TCRbeta repertoires from subjects exposed to, actively infected with, or recovered from COVID-19 were included in the dataset.

At the junction V is shortened by 5 bases and J by 0 bases, with 11 bases in between. The CDR3 sequence holds 15 residues, the cysteine and phenylalanine included. The retained sequence is limited to the CDR3, 45 bases, with the frame set at the first base. Sequences MNHEY (CDR1) and SVGAGI (CDR2) are obtained from the germline V gene. TCRbeta CDR3 regions were amplified from genomic DNA by means of the immunoSEQ Assay, a bias-controlled multiplex PCR. The authors' analysis ran thus. The number of nucleated cells in each sample was estimated from the amplification of reference gene primers within the assay. To quantify the absolute abundance of each unique TCRbeta CDR3 rearrangement, sequence reads were collapsed and filtered. For each sample, productive Simpson clonality was calculated as the square root of Simpson's diversity index over productive rearrangements. TCRdb took over this immuneACCESS table, retaining in-frame rearrangements with V and J assigned. Such tables are incomplete; in checked studies, under half of the missing clones stem from an unresolved V gene, and the remainder is unexplained. The D gene and trimming were derived from the DNA, and the V and J assignments and clone size from that table. The sample yields about 220,000 clones; about 87% were counted once. Of the sample, 2% to 2.5% is held by the ten largest clones.

The research as a whole found: How much clinical and demographic metadata was included differed by source and by participant, and the metadata was provided uncurated.

Participants in the prospective study were aged roughly 18 to 100 years, lived in more than 20 United States geographic areas, and enrolled through a virtual design. Cohort assignment in the prospective study relied on participant-reported clinical history from a screening survey and a study questionnaire. Mobile phlebotomists in the prospective study collected whole blood, serum and a nasopharyngeal or oropharyngeal swab from every participant. Additional blood draws and questionnaires over an approximately 2-month period could optionally be provided by prospective study participants. Before DNA extraction, blood samples from the prospective study were shipped at room temperature or frozen. For this clone: It lacks a known antigen. It has no much larger one-base neighbor in the sample; base qualities were not kept.

This clonotype was sampled from a woman between 40 and 55 years old with acute COVID-19. The sample comprised PBMCs or T cells enriched from blood (not recorded which). The chain was built from TRBV6-5 and TRBJ2-4; too little of a D gene remains to name it. Here is the DNA: TGTGCCAGCAGTAATGCCCCGGGAGCCAAAAACATTCAGTACTTC. Translated, it gives CASSNAPGAKNIQYF.